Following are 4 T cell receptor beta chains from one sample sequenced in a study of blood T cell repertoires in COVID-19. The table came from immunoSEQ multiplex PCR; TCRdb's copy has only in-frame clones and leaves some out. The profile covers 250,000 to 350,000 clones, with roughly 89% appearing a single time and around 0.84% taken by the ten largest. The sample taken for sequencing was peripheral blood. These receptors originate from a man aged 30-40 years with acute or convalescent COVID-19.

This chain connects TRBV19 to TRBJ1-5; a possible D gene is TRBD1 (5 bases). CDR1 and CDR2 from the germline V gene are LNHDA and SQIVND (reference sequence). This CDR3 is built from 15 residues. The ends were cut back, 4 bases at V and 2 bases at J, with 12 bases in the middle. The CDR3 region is CASSSWGEGNQPQHF. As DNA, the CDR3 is TGTGCCAGTAGTAGTTGGGGGGAGGGCAATCAGCCCCAGCATTTT. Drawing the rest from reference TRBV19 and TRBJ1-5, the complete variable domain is DGGITQSPKYLFRKEGQNVTLSCEQNLNHDAMYWYRQDPGQGLRLIYYSQIVNDFQKGDIAEGYSVSREKKESFPLTVTSAQKNPTAFYLCASSSWGEGNQPQHFGDGTRLSIL.

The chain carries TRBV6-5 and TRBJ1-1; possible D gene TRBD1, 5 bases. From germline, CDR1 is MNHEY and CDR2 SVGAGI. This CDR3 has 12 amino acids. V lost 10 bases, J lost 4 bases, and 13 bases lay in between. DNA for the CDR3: TGTGCCACCGGGGGGGGTCCCACTGAAGCTTTCTTT. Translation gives CATGGGPTEAFF.

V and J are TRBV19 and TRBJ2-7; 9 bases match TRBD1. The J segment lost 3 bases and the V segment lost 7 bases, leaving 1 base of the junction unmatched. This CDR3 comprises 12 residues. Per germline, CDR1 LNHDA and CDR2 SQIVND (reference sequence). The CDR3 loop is CASMDRGYEQYF. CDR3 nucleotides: TGTGCCAGTATGGACAGGGGCTACGAGCAGTACTTC.

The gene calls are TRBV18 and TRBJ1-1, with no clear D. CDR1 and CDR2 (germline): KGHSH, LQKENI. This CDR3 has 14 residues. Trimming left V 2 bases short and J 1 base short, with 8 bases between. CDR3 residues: CASSPNSGNTEAFF. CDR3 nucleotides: TGTGCCAGCTCACCAAATTCAGGGAACACTGAAGCTTTCTTT.